This TCR beta chain was identified in a study of cytomegalovirus exposure and HLA in healthy donors (dated by TCRdb to the late 2010s). Some background on the complete study: According to an earlier analysis of around 600 of the donors, about 179 million T cells yielded 117 million unique TCR beta sequences and 276 Gb of sequence data. An earlier analysis of fewer than 700 of the donors applied high-throughput TCR beta sequencing to assess whether each TCR beta V gene segment acted as functional or pseudogenic. High-throughput TCR immunosequencing, statistical association of individual TCRs with disease status, and machine learning were combined to predict cytomegalovirus infection status. Four to six DR-DQ haplotypes were handled as single units for association and clustering, since linkage in the cohort was strong. Alongside the repertoire data, information on donor age, sex, ethnicity and CMV serostatus was compiled. Among the roughly 390 genotyped donors, roughly 80% belonged to the genetic ancestry cluster associated with self-reported Caucasian donors. A later genetic analysis used genome-wide SNP genotypes for about 65% of the roughly 700 donors, treating that subset as a discovery cohort. Roughly 300 gigabases of sequencing data and 75 million to 85 million unique TCR sequences made up an early release that covered fewer than 650 HLA-typed donors. Using immunosequencing, the study profiled T cell repertoires from roughly 650 subjects and related those repertoires to cytomegalovirus serostatus. In the later analysis, no new phenotypic data were used to find candidate immune exposures; instead, reliance was placed on TCR beta sequences and their occurrence across donors. Along with the approximately 650-subject first cohort, a separate validation cohort of about 110 different subjects was used. All discovery cohort repertoires had been generated using a single sequencing platform. The number of typed donors differed by locus: about 629-630 for A, B, C, DRB1 and DQB1; 500 to 550 for DQA1; some 610 for DPA1; and some 430 for DPB1. HLA typing covered class I and class II loci at four-digit resolution. In a later analysis, previously published TCR beta repertoires from about 640 donors were re-analyzed and high-resolution HLA genotyping was added so that TCR occurrence patterns could be studied. On average, roughly 240,000 unique TCR beta nucleotide sequences were sequenced per donor among roughly 430 genotyped donors of the cohort, with 15% to 20% of those sequences being non-productive. The study aimed to test whether cataloging public T cell receptors could reveal signatures of past pathogen exposure.

The cohort consisted of some 670 healthy bone marrow donors. At the time of sampling, all cohort members were nominally healthy, though unrecorded immune exposures were likely present. The donor was CMV seropositive and was included in the group of about 290 seropositive cohort members. Each donor provided a peripheral blood sample, and peripheral blood mononuclear cells were used for TCR beta sequencing. The Qiagen DNeasy Blood Extraction Kit was used to extract genomic DNA from the blood cell samples. Libraries were made using the immunoSEQ multiplex PCR assay. The multiplex PCR relied on a mix of 60 forward primers for TCR Vbeta segments and 13 reverse primers for TCR Jbeta segments. Amplification of the CDR3 region of rearranged TCR beta genes was performed with a multiplex PCR assay on genomic DNA. The amplified TCR beta libraries were sequenced on the Illumina HiSeq System as 87-base-pair reads. Turning to the authors' computational methods: A later analysis tallied around 80 million unique TCR beta chains across the approximately 670 repertoires, and some 12 million of those chains were shared by two or more donors. A nearest-neighbor algorithm error-corrected the raw reads and collapsed the reads into unique sequences, merging closely related sequences to remove PCR and sequencing errors. V, D and J gene segments were assigned by aligning CDR3 sequences to IMGT reference sequences. For a sequence to be retained, at least a six-nucleotide match to both a V gene segment and a J gene segment was required. Rearrangements were called productive when the CDR3 lacked stop codons and stayed in frame with V and J; all others were non-productive. Following IMGT convention, CDR3 was defined as the stretch from the second conserved V-encoded cysteine to the conserved J-encoded phenylalanine. The earlier analysis of roughly 590 of the donors excluded sequences that lacked an unambiguous match to a single V gene segment. An earlier analysis of 587 of the donors called V segments functional above 56.7% productive rearrangements and segregating when the between-donor standard deviation exceeded 5%. A statistical classification framework was developed to diagnose cytomegalovirus status using the catalog of TCR beta chain sequences. In a later analysis, TCR nucleotide sequences were compared against IMGT/GENE-DB human TR gene sequences so that V and J genes could be assigned. The TCRdist pipeline was used in a later analysis to assign CDR3 sequences and most-parsimonious VDJ recombination scenarios. In a later analysis, each TCR beta chain was defined by its CDR3 amino acid sequence together with its V-gene family, and reads without a unique V-gene family were excluded. A later analysis removed over 500 highly shared, low-generation-probability nucleotide sequences to deal with suspected cross-contamination and a sequencing artifact. In a later analysis, a clonal expansion index for each public chain was calculated from normalized within-repertoire ranks of inferred template counts. Generation probabilities in a later analysis came from a VDJ recombination model fitted to out-of-frame rearrangements, and those results were checked against IGoR. In a later analysis, hypergeometric tests were used to score TCR-TCR, TCR-HLA and TCR-CMV co-occurrence, with a repertoire-size bias correction applied to TCR pairs. False discovery rates were estimated in a later analysis by permuting HLA or CMV assignments 20 times. A later analysis grouped co-occurring TCRs with DBSCAN, adding TCRdist sequence similarity when clustering within HLA-allele-positive subsets. For co-occurrence clustering, repertoires with fewer than 30,000 or more than 120,000 public chains were excluded, along with roughly 5 repertoires with anomalous nucleotide sharing. In its TCRdb copy, this immuneACCESS table keeps in-frame sequences only and misses some clones. Where compared with another copy, unresolved V genes explain less than half of these, and the others have no known cause. That table supplies the V and J calls and clone size; D and trimming were determined from the DNA. The sample table shows 150,000 to 200,000 clones, and roughly 70% are seen once. The ten largest clones represent about 2.7% of the sample.

The full study reports these points: The cohort was sequenced for TCR beta chains only, and without alpha or paired-chain data the features that could be detected were limited. In vitro tests confirmed that a few of the cytomegalovirus-associated TCR beta chains recognize cytomegalovirus antigens. Compared with the approximately 700-donor mean, donors in an Asian-associated ancestry cluster had fewer N-insertions in productive TCRs, according to a later genetic analysis. A further reported finding was that TCR beta sequences accurately predicted the HLA-A and HLA-B alleles for most subjects in the first cohort. HLA typing was unavailable for some donors at each locus, so association tests used only the typed subset. About 17 rarely observed V segments, including chromosome 9 orphons, were excluded from the earlier analysis of approximately 500 of the donors because counts were too low. In a later analysis, several top co-occurrence clusters were reported to appear linked to parvovirus B19, influenza, CMV and Epstein-Barr virus. In the study, around 160 TCR beta chains were listed as associated with cytomegalovirus. At a false discovery rate of 0.05, a later analysis linked 16,951 TCR beta sequences to specific HLA alleles. Immune exposure information for the cohort was limited to CMV serostatus. Correlated functional status among segregating V segments might reflect linkage disequilibrium, but an unknown experimental factor could not be ruled out. Most CMV-associated TCR beta chains appeared to be HLA-restricted in a later analysis, and the HLA associations seemed to be driven largely by CMV exposure. Sequencing depth was assumed to be roughly uniform across donors in the presence/absence analyses, though that assumption may not hold. A later analysis found that TCR association rates varied across HLA loci, with DRB1 alleles showing the most associated TCRs and HLA-C alleles the fewest. The classifier was reported to diagnose cytomegalovirus status with high specificity and sensitivity in both the original cohort and the validation cohort. Some IMGT-functional V segments, including TRBV6-2 and TRBV6-3, could not be distinguished by the 87-base-pair reads and were therefore excluded. Across donors, most TCR sequences were observed very rarely, whereas some public TCRs were present in many individuals. In a later genetic analysis, a missense DCLRE1C variant was associated with V-gene and J-gene trimming of TCR beta chains, and the association was replicated in an independent cohort. Broadly in line with IMGT annotations, most TCR beta V segments showed up in productive rearrangements about 87% or about 30% of the time in an earlier analysis of 450 to 600 of the donors. According to the authors, the approach could potentially be generalized to other disease states and immunological phenotypes. A cluster of highly shared sequence variants was judged likely to be a technical artifact of the sequencing pipeline. When HLA alleles, especially DR and DQ, strongly co-occurred, attributing TCR associations to individual alleles was difficult. In a later analysis, HLA-associated TCR beta chains showed more clonal expansion and lower generation probabilities than non-associated chains that were equally common.

The sample holds one count of this clone. Its antigen is currently not known. The sample holds no much larger clone one base away, and base qualities are not on file. A distance of 15 bases separates the germline ends of V and J, which lose 5 bases and 1 base respectively. CDR3 length: 16 amino acids, cysteine to phenylalanine. The sequence is cut down to CDR3 DNA, 48 bases in frame from base 1. Taken from the germline V gene (reference sequence), the CDR1 and CDR2 loops are MNHNY and SVGAGI. The chain employs TRBV6-6 and TRBJ1-5; a tentative D call is TRBD1 (6 bases match). The sequencing input was PBMCs. The clonotype originates from a woman in her forties or fifties in good health and CMV-seropositive. The CDR3 reads CASSTPRGLSNQPQHF. DNA sequence: TGTGCCAGCAGTACCCCAAGGGGGTTGAGCAATCAGCCCCAGCATTTT.